This T cell receptor beta chain was identified during a study of T-cell memory formation after mild COVID-19. Across the study: The TCR clusters were mostly specific to one donor.

Sample barcodes and UMIs were carried by the TCR alpha and TCR beta cDNA libraries that 5'RACE generated with constant-segment primers. TCRdb used MiXCR to reprocess the 5' RACE reads, holding one entry per CDR3 protein. The sample records roughly 160,000 distinct CDR3 sequences, 11% being singletons. Germline V gene sequence: CDR1 MGHRA, CDR2 YSYEKL. V lost 10 bases, J lost 6 bases, and 8 bases stayed unmatched. The CDR3 contains 13 residues. This clonotype was counted between two and nine times. A much bigger clone sits one base away, suggesting this may be a read error. V is TRBV4-1 and J is TRBJ2-2; TRBD1 aligns across 7 bases. What was sequenced was PBMCs or a T cell subset sorted from them (not recorded which). The clonotype originates from a man aged 18 to 29 who had mild COVID-19 (a few samples of this study predate the infection). Cell type and time point are not known. The CDR3 DNA sequence: TGCGCCATTGGGACAGTTTACCCCGGGGAGCTGTTTTTT. This gives the protein CAIGTVYPGELFF.